This is a list of T cell receptor beta chains from one sample in a study of T cell clones after liver transplantation. The method was immunoSEQ multiplex PCR; TCRdb's version includes in-frame clones alone and lacks a portion of them. The repertoire holds around 100,000 clones, with around 80% as singletons. The input for sequencing was CD4+ T cells from blood, taken approximately 50 months after liver transplant. Receptors originate from a human patient who received a liver transplant. Some T cells may be provided by the graft donor. CDR3s include the opening cysteine and the closing phenylalanine or tryptophan. A D gene is named only where the DNA matches it firmly. Only some rows state a clone size, as once, few, many or a class for expanded clones.

TRBJ1-2	TRBV28	TRBD1	.	CASSSSGTDFYGYTF	TGTGCCAGCAGCTCATCCGGGACAGACTTCTATGGCTACACCTTC
TRBJ1-5	TRBV6-1	.	.	CASRWGSNQPQHF	TGTGCCAGCCGGTGGGGAAGCAATCAGCCCCAGCATTTT
TRBJ2-1	TRBV9	TRBD2	.	CASSGGPGGSFYNEQFF	TGTGCCAGCAGCGGAGGCCCTGGCGGGAGTTTTTACAATGAGCAGTTCTTC
TRBJ1-5	TRBV7-3	.	.	CASSLVRGMGPQHF	TGTGCCAGCAGCTTAGTTCGGGGTATGGGGCCCCAGCATTTT
TRBJ1-1	TRBV6-1	TRBD1	.	CASSDGTAPTTEAFF	TGTGCCAGCAGTGATGGGACAGCGCCGACCACTGAAGCTTTCTTT
TRBJ2-1	TRBV5-1	.	.	CASSATGWDEQFF	TGCGCCAGCAGCGCCACAGGGTGGGATGAGCAGTTCTTC
TRBJ2-7	TRBV23-1	.	.	CASSRCPELGSYEQYF	TGCGCCAGCAGCCGCTGTCCGGAACTCGGCTCCTACGAGCAGTACTTC
TRBJ2-1	TRBV10-3	.	.	CAISESWGREQFF	TGTGCCATCAGTGAGTCGTGGGGCAGAGAGCAGTTCTTC
TRBJ2-7	TRBV10-3	TRBD1	once	CAIGRQGDYEQYF	TGTGCCATCGGACGACAGGGGGACTACGAGCAGTACTTC
TRBJ2-3	TRBV5-1	TRBD2	.	CASSLALAGGTDTQYF	TGCGCCAGCAGCTTGGCACTAGCGGGAGGGACAGATACGCAGTATTTT
TRBJ2-7	TRBV2	.	.	CASSVLVEQYF	TGTGCCAGCAGTGTACTAGTTGAGCAGTACTTC
TRBJ2-3	TRBV6-6	TRBD2	.	CASSYSSGGAPDTQYF	TGTGCCAGCAGTTACTCGAGCGGGGGGGCCCCAGATACGCAGTATTTT
TRBJ2-3	TRBV7-2	.	.	CASSLSTPLDTQYF	TGTGCCAGCAGCTTATCAACTCCGCTAGATACGCAGTATTTT
TRBJ2-5	TRBV19	TRBD2	.	CASSDGGAGQETQYF	TGTGCCAGTAGTGACGGGGGGGCAGGTCAAGAGACCCAGTACTTC
TRBJ2-1	TRBV29-1	TRBD2	.	CSSRGGQSEQFF	TGCAGCTCCCGGGGGGGTCAGAGTGAGCAGTTCTTC
TRBJ1-3	TRBV7-8	.	.	CASSLRTAGRNTIYF	TGTGCCAGCAGCTTAAGGACAGCTGGCAGAAACACCATATATTTT
TRBJ1-2	TRBV7-8	.	few	CASSLGGTLGYTF	TGTGCCAGCAGCTTAGGGGGGACTTTAGGCTACACCTTC
TRBJ2-1	TRBV7-8	TRBD2	.	CASSPTHGGAYNEQFF	TGTGCCAGCAGCCCAACCCACGGGGGGGCTTACAATGAGCAGTTCTTC
TRBJ2-7	TRBV4-1	.	.	CASSQPTGLWLGSYEQYF	TGCGCCAGCAGCCAACCCACGGGACTGTGGCTAGGATCCTACGAGCAGTACTTC
TRBJ2-5	TRBV19	.	once	CASSTMGTGETQYF	TGTGCCAGTAGTACTATGGGGACTGGGGAGACCCAGTACTTC
TRBJ2-7	TRBV5-1	TRBD1	.	CASSRLRSKQGLGDEQYF	TGCGCCAGCAGCCGACTAAGGAGTAAACAGGGGCTAGGGGACGAGCAGTACTTC
TRBJ2-1	TRBV7-2	TRBD2	.	CASSHRTSQGEQFF	TGTGCCAGCAGCCACCGGACTAGCCAGGGTGAGCAGTTCTTC
TRBJ2-2	TRBV4-1	TRBD1	few	CASSRDRALFF	TGCGCCAGCAGCAGGGACAGGGCGCTGTTTTTT
TRBJ1-4	TRBV10-1	.	.	CASSAPGNEKLFF	TGCGCCAGTTCAGCTCCGGGGAACGAAAAACTGTTTTTT
TRBJ1-1	TRBV7-2	TRBD1	.	CASSLNQGANTEAFF	TGTGCCAGCAGCTTAAACCAGGGGGCAAACACTGAAGCTTTCTTT
TRBJ2-7	TRBV7-2	TRBD1	.	CASSLGGTGLTSYEQYF	TGTGCCAGCAGCTTAGGGGGGACAGGACTCACCTCCTACGAGCAGTACTTC
TRBJ2-6	TRBV5-4	.	.	CASSFAGANVLTF	TGTGCCAGCAGCTTTGCCGGGGCCAACGTCCTGACTTTC
TRBJ2-1	TRBV7-2	TRBD2	.	CASSPVRGGIRNEQFF	TGTGCCAGCAGCCCGGTTCGGGGGGGAATCCGCAATGAGCAGTTCTTC
TRBJ1-5	TRBV7-9	.	.	CASSLPGNQPQHF	TGTGCCAGCAGCTTGCCAGGGAATCAGCCCCAGCATTTT
TRBJ2-7	TRBV28	.	.	CASSLWATGPPYEQYF	TGTGCCAGCAGTTTATGGGCCACAGGGCCCCCCTACGAGCAGTACTTC
TRBJ2-1	TRBV4-3	.	.	CASSQGGYNEQFF	TGCGCCAGCAGCCAAGGCGGGTACAATGAGCAGTTCTTC
TRBJ2-3	TRBV4-3	TRBD2	.	CASSQMRGEADTQYF	TGCGCCAGCAGCCAGATGCGGGGGGAAGCAGATACGCAGTATTTT
TRBJ1-1	TRBV6-5	.	.	CASEAAVNTEAFF	TGTGCCAGCGAGGCCGCGGTGAACACTGAAGCTTTCTTT
TRBJ1-1	TRBV27	TRBD1	.	CASSRTLTGGGEAFF	TGTGCCAGCAGCCGAACACTGACAGGGGGGGGTGAAGCTTTCTTT
TRBJ2-1	TRBV6-1	TRBD1	.	CASTRDRGKNEQFF	TGTGCCAGCACCCGGGACAGGGGAAAGAATGAGCAGTTCTTC
TRBJ2-1	TRBV5-1	.	.	CASSLIDYEQFF	TGCGCCAGCAGCTTGATAGATTACGAGCAGTTCTTC
TRBJ2-5	TRBV27	.	.	CASSRGETQYF	TGTGCCAGCAGTCGGGGAGAGACCCAGTACTTC
TRBJ2-2	TRBV20-1	.	.	CSALSTGELFF	TGCAGTGCTCTTAGTACCGGGGAGCTGTTTTTT
TRBJ2-3	TRBV5-1	TRBD2	.	CASSLKAGGTDTQYF	TGCGCCAGCAGCTTAAAAGCGGGAGGCACAGATACGCAGTATTTT
TRBJ2-2	TRBV2	.	.	CASSRHQANTGELFF	TGTGCCAGCAGTAGGCACCAAGCGAACACCGGGGAGCTGTTTTTT
TRBJ2-7	TRBV7-6	.	.	CASTPRGGAGISYEQYF	TGTGCCAGCACCCCGAGGGGGGGCGCAGGGATCTCCTACGAGCAGTACTTC
TRBJ2-7	TRBV5-1	TRBD2	.	CASSLVAGLAMGEQYF	TGCGCCAGCAGCTTGGTAGCGGGACTAGCAATGGGTGAGCAGTACTTC
TRBJ1-6	TRBV9	.	.	CASSVGAEANSPLHF	TGTGCCAGCAGCGTAGGGGCAGAAGCTAATTCACCCCTCCACTTT
TRBJ2-7	TRBV5-1	.	.	CASPLQGNEQYF	TGCGCCAGCCCATTACAGGGTAACGAGCAGTACTTC
TRBJ2-3	TRBV7-8	.	once	CASSTNHARDTQYF	TGTGCCAGCAGCACAAACCACGCCAGAGATACGCAGTATTTT
TRBJ2-5	TRBV7-9	TRBD1	.	CASSRTGQYQETQYF	TGTGCCAGCAGCCGAACGGGACAGTACCAAGAGACCCAGTACTTC
TRBJ2-5	TRBV29-1	.	.	CSVEPRVETQYF	TGCAGCGTTGAACCCAGGGTAGAGACCCAGTACTTC
TRBJ1-1	TRBV6-1	.	.	CASSLRVGGTEAFF	TGTGCCAGCAGTCTCAGGGTTGGCGGCACTGAAGCTTTCTTT
TRBJ2-3	TRBV5-1	.	.	CASSLSLSRDTQYF	TGCGCCAGCAGCTTGTCGTTGTCTCGGGATACGCAGTATTTT
TRBJ2-7	TRBV5-6	TRBD2	.	CASSDGTRSEQYF	TGTGCCAGCAGCGACGGGACTAGGTCCGAGCAGTACTTC
TRBJ1-2	TRBV28	.	.	CASGPAGYGYTF	TGTGCCAGCGGTCCGGCCGGGTATGGCTACACCTTC
TRBJ1-2	TRBV7-3	TRBD1	.	CASSLRPGTGANNYGYTF	TGTGCCAGCAGCTTAAGACCCGGGACAGGAGCAAATAACTATGGCTACACCTTC
TRBJ1-2	TRBV7-2	TRBD1	.	CASSLPPMGQTYTF	TGTGCCAGCAGCTTACCGCCGATGGGACAGACCTACACCTTC
TRBJ1-1	TRBV30	.	.	CAWNFDTEAFF	TGTGCCTGGAATTTCGACACTGAAGCTTTCTTT
TRBJ1-5	TRBV19	TRBD1	few	CATQPGQRVQPQHF	TGTGCCACCCAACCGGGACAGCGAGTTCAGCCCCAGCATTTT